The T cell receptor beta chain described here comes from a study of T cell changes during pregnancy in multiple sclerosis. Method: immunoSEQ multiplex PCR; TCRdb's copy keeps in-frame clones and lacks some. The sample comprises roughly 89,000 clones, 90% to 95% of which are singletons, and 2% to 2.5% rests with the top ten. CDR3 size: 13 residues. Looked up from germline, CDR1 is MNHEY and CDR2 is SMNVEV (reference sequence). V lost 3 bases and J 5 bases, leaving 10 bases between the germline ends. This TCR derives from a female donor with multiple sclerosis, enrolled in a pregnancy study. This specimen was peripheral blood, taken in the third trimester of pregnancy. The rearrangement links TRBV27 to TRBJ2-5; possibly TRBD1 for D (5 bases). This CDR3 reads CASSFGAWETQYF. CDR3 in DNA: TGTGCCAGCAGTTTTGGGGCGTGGGAGACCCAGTACTTC.